This T cell receptor beta chain came from a study of blood T cells in healthy people across ages. Study in general: The capture of about one barcoded beta molecule per two T cells was achieved by template switching.

The second PCR ran about 6 to 12 cycles with a sample-barcoded 5' primer and J-beta primers. TCRdb re-derived calls from the 5' RACE reads in MiXCR, one entry per CDR3 protein. The table records some 1.7 million distinct CDR3 sequences, 28% of them present only once. This clonotype showed up just a few times. V shed 4 bases and J shed 2 bases, with 9 bases lying between them. This CDR3 is 13 amino acids long. The germline V gene encodes CDR1 SGHRS and CDR2 YFSETQ. Caucasian individuals from Russia who were healthy and aged about 6 to 100 acted as donors. Drawing of peripheral blood yielded about 10 milliliters from each donor.

This TCR was sampled from a woman in her twenties or thirties in good health. This chain joins TRBV5-1 and TRBJ2-5; D is perhaps TRBD2 (5 bases). The specimen sequenced was blood. This CDR3 reads CASSPDWQETQYF. Written as DNA, the CDR3 is TGCGCCAGCAGCCCGGACTGGCAAGAGACCCAGTACTTC.